This T cell receptor beta chain was recovered during a study of shared clonotypes between healthy human individuals. General study points: In several donors, around 5.5% of naive CD4 clonotypes appeared in common. In general, naive subsets displayed greater estimated richness than memory subsets did.

Germline CDR1 is MNHNS and CDR2 is SASEGT. The junction had 4 bases not matched to a gene; V was cut back by 2 bases and J by 6 bases. The CDR3 totals 16 residues. Produced via immunoSEQ multiplex PCR; TCRdb's table is partial and in-frame only. Here the sample spans about 2.1 million clones, 80% to 95% being singletons. Terminally differentiated effector memory CD45RA+ cells were excluded by CCR7 positive selection of CD45RO-negative cells. Regarding this clone: Its specificity is unknown.

This chain joins TRBV6-1 and TRBJ2-1; 13 bases align to TRBD2. This sequence was found in a man in his late teens or twenties in good health. Some clones in this sample may be carry-over from other donors' samples. Sequencing was performed on naive CD8+ T cells from PBMCs. The CDR3 loop is CASSEQGLAGSNEQFF. For the CDR3, the DNA is TGTGCCAGCAGTGAACAGGGACTAGCGGGAAGCAATGAGCAGTTCTTC.